A selection of T cell receptor beta chains follows, all from one sample in a study of T cell responses to AZD1222 COVID-19 vaccine. TCRdb's copy holds only in-frame clones and misses some; the assay was immunoSEQ multiplex PCR. The data contain some 190,000 clones, 94% of them singletons. The sequenced sample was peripheral blood, obtained 28 days after the second dose of the MenACWY control vaccine. The receptors derive from an adult who received the MenACWY meningococcal vaccine as a control. The CDR3 runs from the conserved cysteine through the conserved F or W. The D gene is left open where the match is weak. Clone size, where shown, is once, few, many, or a class for clones that have expanded.

NA	NA	TRBV5-1	TRBJ1-1	TGCGCCAGCAGCTTAGGGCCCGGGAGCACTGAAGCTTTCTTT	CASSLGPGSTEAFF
TRBD2	once	TRBV7-2	TRBJ2-7	TGTGCCAGCAGCTTAGCTAGCGGGGGCTACGAGCAGTACTTC	CASSLASGGYEQYF
NA	NA	TRBV27	TRBJ1-2	TGTGCCAGCAGTTTCGGGGGAGGCTATGGCTACACCTTC	CASSFGGGYGYTF
NA	NA	TRBV5-1	TRBJ1-1	TGCGCCAGCAGCTGGGGGGACGGAAACACTGAAGCTTTCTTT	CASSWGDGNTEAFF
TRBD1	few	TRBV28	TRBJ1-2	TGTGCCAGCAGTTTACCTATTCAGGGGGGCTATGGCTACACCTTC	CASSLPIQGGYGYTF
NA	once	TRBV6-1	TRBJ2-7	TGTGCCAGCAGTGAACTTCCAGGATCCTACGAGCAGTACTTC	CASSELPGSYEQYF
NA	NA	TRBV13	TRBJ2-7	TGTGCCAGCAGCTTTACCAGAACCTACGAGCAGTACTTC	CASSFTRTYEQYF
NA	NA	TRBV5-4	TRBJ1-6	TGTGCCAGCAGCCCCGGGGGCGAAAGGGATTCACCCCTCCACTTT	CASSPGGERDSPLHF
NA	NA	TRBV6-5	TRBJ1-2	TGTGCCAGCAGTTCCCCTAACGGGCGGGCAATCTATGGCTACACCTTC	CASSSPNGRAIYGYTF
TRBD1	NA	TRBV5-6	TRBJ2-5	TGTGCCAGCAGCTTGACAGGGGGAGAGACCCAGTACTTC	CASSLTGGETQYF
NA	NA	TRBV11-1	TRBJ2-7	TGTGCCAGCAGCTTTGTGGAAGGGGGCTACGAGCAGTACTTC	CASSFVEGGYEQYF
TRBD1	NA	TRBV9	TRBJ1-1	TGTGCCAGCAGCGTTTACAGGGGGGGAACTGAAGCTTTCTTT	CASSVYRGGTEAFF
NA	NA	TRBV7-6	TRBJ1-6	TGTGCCAGCAGCTTAAGCCCCCCCGGGAGCGAAACGTTACCCCTCCACTTT	CASSLSPPGSETLPLHF
TRBD1	NA	TRBV4-2	TRBJ1-6	TGTGCCAGCAGCCAAGAGGGGCAGGGGGCATGGGATTCACCCCTCCACTTT	CASSQEGQGAWDSPLHF
NA	NA	TRBV18	TRBJ1-3	TGTGCCAGCTCACCAGACAGGACTATCAACACCATATATTTT	CASSPDRTINTIYF
NA	NA	TRBV7-8	TRBJ2-1	TGTGCCAGCAGCCACCGGTGGGGGGTCCTCCTCAATGAGCAGTTCTTC	CASSHRWGVLLNEQFF
NA	NA	TRBV5-4	TRBJ2-1	TGTGCCAGCAGCCCCGGCCAACAGATAAACTACAATGAGCAGTTCTTC	CASSPGQQINYNEQFF
NA	NA	TRBV10-3	TRBJ2-7	TGTGCCATCAGTGAGTCGAACCTGACCTACGAGCAGTACTTC	CAISESNLTYEQYF
NA	NA	TRBV6-5	TRBJ1-6	TGTGCCAGCAGTTCGCCGGACAGTTATAATTCACCCCTCCACTTT	CASSSPDSYNSPLHF
NA	once	TRBV6-4	TRBJ2-3	TGTGCCAGCAGTGACTCCGACACAGATACGCAGTATTTT	CASSDSDTDTQYF
TRBD1	NA	TRBV2	TRBJ2-7	TGTGCCAGCAGAGATACAGGGGCAGGTAACGAGCAGTACTTC	CASRDTGAGNEQYF
NA	once	TRBV11-2	TRBJ1-1	TGTGCCAGCAGCCCCCTACGAGACACTGAAGCTTTCTTT	CASSPLRDTEAFF
TRBD2	NA	TRBV3-1/TRBV3-2	TRBJ2-5	TGTGCCAGCAGCCAGGGGGGGGGAACCCAGTACTTC	CASSQGGGTQYF
TRBD2	NA	TRBV13	TRBJ2-1	TGTGCCAGCAGCTCCAAACCGACTAGCGGGAGGGTCAATGAGCAGTTCTTC	CASSSKPTSGRVNEQFF
NA	NA	TRBV28	TRBJ2-2	TGTGCCACCGGCCCCGGAACTTGGGACGGGGAGCTGTTTTTT	CATGPGTWDGELFF
NA	NA	TRBV5-1	TRBJ2-3	TGCGCCAGCAGCTTGGCCCCTGACTGGACAGATACGCAGTATTTT	CASSLAPDWTDTQYF
NA	NA	TRBV18	TRBJ1-3	TGTGCCAGCTCACCGGCAGGGACATTCGGAAACACCATATATTTT	CASSPAGTFGNTIYF
NA	once	TRBV12-3/TRBV12-4	TRBJ2-2	TGTGCCAGCAGTTTAACTGGCGGGGAGCTGTTTTTT	CASSLTGGELFF
TRBD2	NA	TRBV11-2	TRBJ2-5	TGTGCCAGCAGCTCTTGGGGGGGAGGGCCGAGGGAGACCCAGTACTTC	CASSSWGGGPRETQYF
NA	NA	TRBV7-2	TRBJ1-5	TGTGCCAGCAGCTTACCAGACCAGCCCCAGCATTTT	CASSLPDQPQHF
NA	once	TRBV7-3	TRBJ2-3	TGTGCCAGCAGCTTGACCAACACAGATACGCAGTATTTT	CASSLTNTDTQYF
TRBD1	few	TRBV6-5	TRBJ1-1	TGTGCCAGCAGTCGACAGGGTTTACTGGCTTTCTTT	CASSRQGLLAFF
NA	NA	TRBV15	TRBJ2-7	TGTGCCACCAGCAGAGAGAGGGGGAGCTACGAGCAGTACTTC	CATSRERGSYEQYF
TRBD2	NA	TRBV2	TRBJ2-2	TGTGCCAGCAGTGAAAGGCGAAGTCCCGGGACTAGCGGGACCCTCAGCACCGGGGAGCTGTTTTTT	CASSERRSPGTSGTLSTGELFF
NA	NA	TRBV21-1	TRBJ2-7	TGTGCCAGCAGCACCTCCCGGCAGGGTACAAACTACGAGCAGTACTTC	CASSTSRQGTNYEQYF
NA	NA	TRBV2	TRBJ2-5	TGTGCCAGCAGTGTAGGGACCGTCCAAGAGACCCAGTACTTC	CASSVGTVQETQYF
TRBD2	NA	TRBV7-2	TRBJ2-5	TGTGCCAGCAGCCCCGCCGGCGGGGGGCGGGAGACCCAGTACTTC	CASSPAGGGRETQYF
NA	NA	TRBV5-1	TRBJ1-2	TGCGCCAGCAGCTTGGAAGGGGAAAATGGCTACACCTTC	CASSLEGENGYTF
TRBD2	NA	TRBV4-2	TRBJ2-2	TGTGCCAGCAGCACCCGACTAGCGGGGGAATCCGGGGAGCTGTTTTTT	CASSTRLAGESGELFF
NA	NA	TRBV6-5	TRBJ2-2	TGTGCCAGCAGTCCTTGGGGGGAGCTGTTTTTT	CASSPWGELFF
NA	NA	TRBV7-2	TRBJ1-6	TGTGCCAGCAGCTTAGTCGCCCGTAGTTCACCCCTCCACTTT	CASSLVARSSPLHF
NA	few	TRBV5-5	TRBJ1-1	TGTGCCAGCAGCTCGGACAGCACTGAAGCTTTCTTT	CASSSDSTEAFF
TRBD2	NA	TRBV4-3	TRBJ2-7	TGCGCCAGCAGCCAAGATAGGGCGGGGGACTACGAGCAGTACTTC	CASSQDRAGDYEQYF
NA	few	TRBV27	TRBJ2-7	TGTGCCAGCAGTGCTTACCCCTCCTACGAGCAGTACTTC	CASSAYPSYEQYF
TRBD1	NA	TRBV6-5	TRBJ2-1	TGTGCCAGCAGGAGGACAGGGGCCAATGAGCAGTTCTTC	CASRRTGANEQFF